The 24 T cell receptor beta chains below come from one sample, sequenced in a study of shared clonotypes between healthy human individuals (dated by TCRdb to 2020 to 2021). Library construction relied on the immunoSEQ multiplex PCR assay. TCRdb took this table from immuneACCESS and kept in-frame rearrangements with V and J called. Such tables lack part of the clones; where checked against another copy, unresolved V genes explain under half of the gap, and the rest is unexplained. Counted in this sample were 490,000 or so clones; 75% to 85% of them appeared once. Jointly, the top ten make up around 13% of the sample. The sequenced material came from PBMCs. The receptors shown here come from a woman between 40 and 50 years old in good health. Some clones in this sample may be carry-over from other donors' samples.

Of note for this clone: Different DNA sequences within this sample yield the same CDR3. The rearrangement links TRBV19 to TRBJ2-1, with 7 nucleotides matching TRBD1. V was pared by 3 bases and J by 2 bases, with 4 bases of the junction left unmatched. Germline V gene lookup returns CDR1 LNHDA and CDR2 SQIVND (reference sequence). This CDR3 is built from 15 residues. CDR3 in amino acids: CASSIGQGAYNEQFF. CDR3 coding DNA: TGTGCCAGTAGTATCGGGCAGGGGGCCTACAATGAGCAGTTCTTC.

This rearrangement joins TRBV5-6 to TRBJ1-5; D is uncertain. Germline V gene lookup returns CDR1 SGHDT and CDR2 YYEEEE. Trimming took 2 bases from V and 4 from J, leaving 7 bases between them. The CDR3 loop spans 13 amino acids. The chain's CDR3 is CASSFNRNQPQHF. The DNA for the CDR3 is TGTGCCAGCAGCTTCAATAGGAATCAGCCCCAGCATTTT. Using reference TRBV5-6 and TRBJ1-5 for the parts outside the CDR3, the full variable domain is DAGVTQSPTHLIKTRGQQVTLRCSPKSGHDTVSWYQQALGQGPQFIFQYYEEEERQRGNFPDRFSGHQFPNYSSELNVNALLLGDSALYLCASSFNRNQPQHFGDGTRLSIL.

The chain has TRBV9 and TRBJ1-5, with TRBD1 matching over 8 bases. The V segment lost 3 bases and the J segment 3 bases; nucleotides outside the gene matches: 11. Germline lookup yields CDR1 SGDLS and CDR2 YYNGEE. The CDR3 is made up of 17 amino acids. The CDR3 nucleotides read TGTGCCAGCAGCGGAGGACAGGGCCCCACCCTCAATCAGCCCCAGCATTTT. Protein product: CASSGGQGPTLNQPQHF.

The chain carries TRBV19 and TRBJ1-4; 7 positions agree with TRBD1. The CDR3 is 15 residues long. The germline CDR1 and CDR2 sequences are LNHDA and SQIVND (reference sequence). V lost 6 bases, J lost 6 bases, and 10 bases stayed unmatched. For the CDR3, the DNA is TGTGCCAGTAGCCCTCAGGGGGTGATTTATGAAAAACTGTTTTTT. Amino acids: CASSPQGVIYEKLFF.

V and J are TRBV11-2 and TRBJ1-5, with D hard to call. In germline, CDR1 is SGHAT, CDR2 FQNNGV. The CDR3 sequence is 13 residues long. V dropped 3 bases and J dropped 5 bases, with 8 bases sitting between them. The CDR3 reads CASSFYPDQPQHF. The CDR3 DNA follows: TGTGCCAGCAGCTTCTACCCTGATCAGCCCCAGCATTTT.

The chain carries TRBV10-3 and TRBJ2-3; 10 bases agree with TRBD2. The CDR3 is 13 residues long. V was clipped by 9 bases and J by 5 bases; unmatched bases: 5. Germline CDR1 ENHRY, CDR2 SYGVKD. The CDR3 DNA is TGTGCCATGTCCGGACTAGCGGAAGATACGCAGTATTTT. Translation: CAMSGLAEDTQYF.

Here the CDR3 DNA reads TGTGCCAGCAGTCTTAGCGGGCTTTACAATGAGCAGTTCTTC. It specifies CASSLSGLYNEQFF. V gene TRBV6-5 combines with J gene TRBJ2-1; 7 bases map to TRBD2. The CDR3 extends over 14 amino acids. Germline CDR1 MNHEY, CDR2 SVGAGI. The V segment lost 5 bases and the J segment 4 bases; nucleotides outside the gene matches: 5.

The chain carries TRBV6-5 and TRBJ1-5; D uncertain. This CDR3 comprises 14 residues. Trimming shortened V by 6 bases and J by 7 bases, and 16 bases separated the two germline ends. Germline CDR1 is MNHEY and CDR2 is SVGAGI. CDR3 coding DNA: TGTGCCAGCAGCTCCGGGAGGGCTGGACAGCCCCAGCATTTT. This translates into CASSSGRAGQPQHF.

The chain carries TRBV27 and TRBJ2-6, with a possible D match to TRBD1 (5 bases). Deletions cut 6 bases from V and 1 base from J, with 16 bases between. Germline V gene data show CDR1 as MNHEY and CDR2 as SMNVEV (reference sequence). This CDR3 spans 17 amino acids. The CDR3 loop reads CASSPYQQESGANVLTF. DNA for the CDR3: TGTGCCAGCAGCCCATACCAACAGGAATCTGGGGCCAACGTCCTGACTTTC.

In the case of this clone: One base away lies a much larger clone, so this may be a sequencing read error. The chain carries TRBV6-5 and TRBJ1-1, with unresolved D. This CDR3 region has 16 residues. Germline V gene sequence: CDR1 MNHEY, CDR2 SVGAGI. DNA for the CDR3: TGTGTCAGCAGTTACTCTGGTGGGTATGCGAACACTGAAGCTTTCTTT. Encoded protein: CVSSYSGGYANTEAFF.

This chain uses TRBV5-1 with TRBJ2-7; 7 bases map to TRBD1. The germline CDR1 and CDR2 sequences are SGHRS and YFSETQ. CDR3 size: 15 residues. J lost 6 bases, V lost 3 bases, and 12 bases had no gene match. The CDR3 sequence: CASSYGTVPSVEQYF. The CDR3 DNA sequence: TGCGCCAGCAGCTACGGGACAGTTCCTTCGGTCGAGCAGTACTTC.

This chain connects TRBV18 to TRBJ1-5, with D unresolved. The CDR3 length is 15 residues. V lost 0 bases to trimming and J lost 4 bases, with 10 bases between them. From germline, CDR1 is KGHSH and CDR2 LQKENI. The CDR3 here is CASSPPGRTNQPQHF. As DNA, the CDR3 is TGTGCCAGCTCACCACCCGGTCGGACTAATCAGCCCCAGCATTTT.

V gene TRBV5-1 combines with J gene TRBJ2-3; weak D call: TRBD1 (6 bases). CDR1 and CDR2 from the germline V gene are SGHRS and YFSETQ. This CDR3 comprises 15 residues. With 0 bases removed from V and 2 bases from J, the gap between germline ends came to 10 bases. The DNA of the CDR3 is TGCGCCAGCAGCTTGGCCGGACAGATCACAGATACGCAGTATTTT. The encoded protein is CASSLAGQITDTQYF.

Points on this clone: A far larger clone is just one base off, so this is likely a read error. This chain links TRBV19 with TRBJ2-7; 7 bases are a match to TRBD1. The CDR3 is 14 residues long. After removal of 4 bases from V and 8 bases from J, the junction contained 11 bases not matched to a gene. Looked up from germline, CDR1 is LNHDA and CDR2 is SQIVND (reference sequence). In DNA form, the CDR3 reads TGTGCCAGTAGTACCCCGGGACAGAAATACAAGCAGTACTTC. This translates into CASSTPGQKYKQYF.

The sample holds a few counts of this clone. This sample includes further DNA sequences coding for the same CDR3. The gene calls are TRBV6-5 and TRBJ1-2, with D hard to call. The V gene lost 6 bases and the J gene lost 3 bases, with 11 bases spanning the gap. CDR1 is MNHEY and CDR2 is SVGAGI in the germline V gene. This CDR3 comprises 13 residues. The chain's CDR3 is CASRPDGDYGYTF. Here the CDR3 DNA reads TGTGCCAGCAGACCAGACGGTGACTATGGCTACACCTTC.

The CDR3 region has the DNA TGTGCCAGCAGCCCCCGAGGGGACACTGAAGCTTTCTTT. Protein: CASSPRGDTEAFF. This chain uses TRBV9 with TRBJ1-1, with a weak D call TRBD1 (5 bases). Trimming cost V 4 bases and J 3 bases, with 10 bases left between them. The germline CDR1 and CDR2 sequences are SGDLS and YYNGEE. This CDR3 has 13 residues.

As for this clone: Different DNA sequences within this sample yield the same CDR3. The chain has TRBV9 and TRBJ2-1, with D perhaps TRBD1 or TRBD2 (6 bases each). Germline CDR1 and CDR2: SGDLS and YYNGEE. CDR3 length: 14 residues. With 0 bases removed from V and 5 bases from J, the gap between germline ends came to 9 bases. In nucleotides, the CDR3 is TGTGCCAGCAGCGTAGGCGGGACAAACAATGAGCAGTTCTTC. As protein: CASSVGGTNNEQFF.

This chain connects TRBV30 to TRBJ1-3; D remains ambiguous. The CDR3 extends over 14 amino acids. Trimming shortened V by 0 bases and J by 1 base, and 7 bases separated the two germline ends. Germline CDR1 reads GTSNPN; CDR2 reads SVGIG (reference sequence). The CDR3 DNA reads as TGTGCCTGGAGTGTCGGCCGTTCTGGAAACACCATATATTTT. Translation gives CAWSVGRSGNTIYF.

The chain links TRBV27 to TRBJ2-7; the D gene is possibly TRBD2 (5 bases). The CDR3 runs to 14 residues. V lost 5 bases and J lost 0, with 11 bases in between. Germline assignment: CDR1 MNHEY and CDR2 SMNVEV (reference sequence). The CDR3 spells CASSRSGPSYEQYF. The CDR3 DNA follows: TGTGCCAGCAGTAGAAGCGGCCCCTCCTACGAGCAGTACTTC.

This clone was seen a handful of times. This chain connects TRBV7-9 to TRBJ2-7; D might be TRBD2 (5 bases). V lost 5 bases and J 2 bases, leaving 16 bases between the germline ends. The CDR3 has 15 residues. The germline gives CDR1 SEHNR, CDR2 FQNEAQ (reference sequence). The CDR3 DNA follows: TGTGCCAGCAGCCTCGCATGGGGAGCACCCTACGAGCAGTACTTC. Amino acids: CASSLAWGAPYEQYF.

The sample holds a few counts of this clone. The chain recombines TRBV27 with TRBJ1-5; D ambiguous. The CDR3 loop spans 16 amino acids. Germline CDR1 MNHEY, CDR2 SMNVEV (reference sequence). V lost 0 bases, J lost 0 bases, and 9 bases lay in between. In DNA form, the CDR3 reads TGTGCCAGCAGTTTATCGGCCACGTATAGCAATCAGCCCCAGCATTTT. This gives the protein CASSLSATYSNQPQHF.

On this clone: This likely traces to a read error, being one base from a far larger clone. V usage is TRBV15 and J usage is TRBJ2-3; D assignment may be TRBD1 or TRBD2 (5 bases each). There are 14 residues in the CDR3. V was trimmed by 5 bases and J by 7 bases, leaving 16 bases between them. Looked up from germline, CDR1 is LNHNV and CDR2 is YYDKDF (reference sequence). The CDR3 loop reads CATSVRGAEYTQYF. As DNA, the CDR3 is TGTGCCACCAGCGTGAGGGGAGCAGAATATACGCAGTATTTT.

The chain joins TRBV30 to TRBJ2-7; the D is unclear. Looked up from germline, CDR1 is GTSNPN and CDR2 is SVGIG (reference sequence). The V end lost 1 base, the J end lost 6 bases, and 13 bases lay between the germline ends. The CDR3 contains 13 residues. Here the CDR3 reads CAWSGVVPLEQYF. Written as DNA, the CDR3 is TGTGCCTGGAGTGGAGTAGTTCCACTCGAGCAGTACTTC.

To note about this clone: This sample also contains other DNA sequences that code for the same CDR3. This sequence joins TRBV27 and TRBJ2-7; the match to TRBD2 covers 12 bases. From germline, CDR1 is MNHEY and CDR2 SMNVEV (reference sequence). V lost 5 bases and J lost 7; bases outside the gene matches: 6. This CDR3 comprises 14 residues. CDR3 DNA sequence: TGTGCCAGCAGTCTAGCGGGAGGGCCTTATGAGCAGTACTTC. Amino acids: CASSLAGGPYEQYF.